The 10 T cell receptor beta chains reported below all come from one sample, sequenced in a study of cytomegalovirus exposure and HLA in healthy donors. Both 60 Vbeta primers and 13 Jbeta primers went into the PCR. TCRdb keeps only in-frame clones here, not all; method: immunoSEQ multiplex PCR. The sample holds around 97,000 clones; less than 9.5% are singletons and the top ten take just over 5%. The sequenced material came from PBMCs. Receptors were obtained from a man aged 50-60 years in good health and CMV-seropositive.

The J gene is TRBJ2-2, the V gene TRBV11-3; D might be TRBD2 (5 bases). The CDR3 consists of 15 residues. Germline CDR1 is SGHNT and CDR2 is YENEEA. Trimming took 5 bases from V and 0 from J, leaving 10 bases between them. The DNA for the CDR3 is TGTGCCAGCAGCCTGGGAGCCGCGAACACCGGGGAGCTGTTTTTT. This sequence encodes CASSLGAANTGELFF.

The chain employs TRBV10-1 and TRBJ1-4; unclear D gene. Germline assignment: CDR1 WNHNN and CDR2 SYGVQD (reference sequence). V was clipped by 2 bases and J by 11 bases, with 18 bases between them. The CDR3 length is 15 residues. The CDR3 loop reads CASSEPTPGSRKLFF. The CDR3, as DNA: TGCGCCAGCAGTGAGCCGACCCCCGGGAGTAGGAAACTGTTTTTT.

Only a few counts were recorded for this clone. The CDR3 protein is CASSQVGPSGNEQFF. CDR3 DNA sequence: TGTGCCAGCAGCCAAGTGGGGCCTAGCGGCAATGAGCAGTTCTTC. This rearrangement joins TRBV14 to TRBJ2-1; 7 bases agree with TRBD2. Germline-derived CDR1 and CDR2 are SGHDN and FVKESK. J lost 6 bases, V lost 1 base, and 6 bases had no gene match. The length of the CDR3 is 15 residues.

This rearrangement joins TRBV18 to TRBJ2-2, with a weak D call TRBD1 (6 bases). The CDR3 covers 16 residues. CDR1 and CDR2 (germline): KGHSH, LQKENI. The V gene lost 3 bases and the J gene lost 1 base, with 12 bases spanning the gap. The CDR3 reads CASSPLPDRNTGELFF. CDR3 bases: TGTGCCAGCTCACCGCTTCCGGACAGGAACACCGGGGAGCTGTTTTTT.

The chain combines TRBV5-1 with TRBJ2-2; unclear D gene. CDR1 SGHRS and CDR2 YFSETQ come from the germline V gene. V lost 0 bases, J lost 5 bases, and 5 bases lay in between. The CDR3 has 13 amino acids. The CDR3 DNA follows: TGCGCCAGCAGCTTGGTGCAGACCGGGGAGCTGTTTTTT. Its protein product is CASSLVQTGELFF.

In its sample, this clone was seen a few times. The V gene is TRBV6-5, the J gene TRBJ2-7, with 10 positions matching TRBD2. The CDR3 has 15 residues. Germline assignment: CDR1 MNHEY and CDR2 SVGAGI. The J segment lost 2 bases and the V segment lost 4 bases, leaving 5 bases of the junction unmatched. The CDR3 here is CASSLTSGDTYEQYF. The CDR3 DNA is TGTGCCAGCAGTTTAACTAGCGGGGATACCTACGAGCAGTACTTC.

This clone was observed a few times. The genes are TRBV28 and TRBJ2-7; no clear D. This CDR3 comprises 14 residues. V was pared by 4 bases and J by 0 bases, with 10 bases between. Germline V gives CDR1 MDHEN, CDR2 SYDVKM. CDR3 sequence: CASSSTTSSYEQYF. CDR3 bases: TGTGCCAGCAGTTCGACGACTTCCTCCTACGAGCAGTACTTC. The full variable domain, in which reference TRBV28 and TRBJ2-7 provide the parts outside the CDR3, is DVKVTQSSRYLVKRTGEKVFLECVQDMDHENMFWYRQDPGLGLRLIYFSYDVKMKEKGDIPEGYSVSREKKERFSLILESASTNQTSMYLCASSSTTSSYEQYFGPGTRLTVT.

This clone appeared a few times. V is TRBV7-2 and J is TRBJ2-5; D possibly corresponds to TRBD1 (6 bases). The germline V and J ends were trimmed by 3 bases and 2 bases, with 10 bases remaining between them. CDR3 size: 14 residues. Germline CDR1 is SGHTA and CDR2 is FQGNSA. Written as DNA, the CDR3 is TGTGCCAGCAGCTTCGGGACACCTCAAGAGACCCAGTACTTC. Translated, it gives CASSFGTPQETQYF.

This clone was counted only a few times. The genes are TRBV6-6 and TRBJ2-3; D is possibly TRBD2 (5 bases). Germline CDR1 is MNHNY and CDR2 is SVGAGI (reference sequence). The CDR3 has 15 residues. The ends were cut back, 6 bases at V and 4 bases at J, with 17 bases in the middle. The CDR3 here is CASRASPAGADTQYF. In nucleotides, the CDR3 is TGTGCCAGCAGAGCCTCCCCGGCCGGGGCAGATACGCAGTATTTT.

This clone was observed a handful of times. The rearrangement joins TRBV11-1 to TRBJ2-1, with 7 bases that match TRBD2. CDR3 size: 15 residues. Germline CDR1 reads SGHAT; CDR2 reads FQDESV (reference sequence). V lost 2 bases to trimming and J lost 4 bases; unmatched junction nucleotides: 5. The CDR3 DNA is TGTGCCAGCAGCTTAAATGCGGGAGCTTACAATGAGCAGTTCTTC. It specifies CASSLNAGAYNEQFF.